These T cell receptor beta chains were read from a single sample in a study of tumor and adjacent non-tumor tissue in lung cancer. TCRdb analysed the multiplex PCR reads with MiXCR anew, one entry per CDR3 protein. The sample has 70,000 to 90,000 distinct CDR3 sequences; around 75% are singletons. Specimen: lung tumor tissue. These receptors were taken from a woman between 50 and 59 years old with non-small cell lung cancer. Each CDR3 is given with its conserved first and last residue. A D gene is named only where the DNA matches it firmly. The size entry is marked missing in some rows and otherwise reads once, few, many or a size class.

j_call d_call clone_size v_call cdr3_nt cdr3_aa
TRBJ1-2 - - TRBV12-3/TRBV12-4 TGTGCCAGCAGGTCGTCGAATAACTATGGCTACATCTTC CASRSSNNYGYIF
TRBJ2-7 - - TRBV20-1 TGCAGTGCTTCCCGGGAGCTCTCCTACGAGCAGTACTTC CSASRELSYEQYF
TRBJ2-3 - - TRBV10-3 TGTGCCATTGCACTGGGGAGCACAGATACGCAATATTTT CAIALGSTDTQYF
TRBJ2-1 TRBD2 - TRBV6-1 TGTGTCAGCAGGGGAGCGGGAGGGCCAGTGAGCGAGCAGTTCTTC CVSRGAGGPVSEQFF
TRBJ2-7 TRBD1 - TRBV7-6 TGTGCCAGCTCGACAGGGGCCGAGCAGTACTTC CASSTGAEQYF
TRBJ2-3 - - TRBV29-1 TGCAGCCTTGGGCAGGGGGGAGATACGCAGTACTTT CSLGQGGDTQYF
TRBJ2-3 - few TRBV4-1 TGTGCCAGCAGCCAAAGGCTCTCTAACACAGATACGCAGTATTTT CASSQRLSNTDTQYF
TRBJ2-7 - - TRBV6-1 TGTGCCAGCTCCGGGAAGTACTACGAGCAGTACTTC CASSGKYYEQYF
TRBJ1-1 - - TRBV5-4 TGTGCCAGTGGCTTGGTTGGGAACACTGAAGCTTTCTTT CASGLVGNTEAFF
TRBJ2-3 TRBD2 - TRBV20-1 TGCAGTGTTACATCCGGGACTAGCGGGAGAACAGATACCCAGTATTTT CSVTSGTSGRTDTQYF
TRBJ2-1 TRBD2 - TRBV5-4 TGTACCAGCAGCAACCACGACAGGGGAGGAGGACTAGCGGAAGATTACAATGAGCAGTTCTTC CTSSNHDRGGGLAEDYNEQFF
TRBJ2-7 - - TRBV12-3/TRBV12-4 TGTGCCAGCAGTTTTTCGGACTTAATCCCCGAACACTACTTC CASSFSDLIPEHYF
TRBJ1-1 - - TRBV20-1 TGCAGTGCAATAGGGGGGCGTTTGGACACTGAAGTTTTCTTT CSAIGGRLDTEVFF
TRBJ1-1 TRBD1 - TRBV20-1 TGCAGTACCTCGTCCTGGACAGGTCGTAGGAATGCTTTCTTT CSTSSWTGRRNAFF
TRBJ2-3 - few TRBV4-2 TGTGCCAGCAGCCAAGAAGCTAGCGCGGCCAACACTGATACGCAGTTTTTT CASSQEASAANTDTQFF
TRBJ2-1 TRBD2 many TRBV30 TGTGCCTGGAGTCAGGGGACTAGCGGGAGCTATGAGCAGTTCTTC CAWSQGTSGSYEQFF
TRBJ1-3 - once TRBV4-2 TGTGCCAGCAGCCAAGATTTGCAGGGCCTCCCTGGAAACACCATATATTTT CASSQDLQGLPGNTIYF
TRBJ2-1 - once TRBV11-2 TGTGTCAGCACCCCAGCGGGTGGGGGAAGCTCCTACAATGAGCAGTTCTTC CVSTPAGGGSSYNEQFF
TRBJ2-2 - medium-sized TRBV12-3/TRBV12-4 TGTGCCAGCATAAACACCGGGGAGCTGTTTTTT CASINTGELFF
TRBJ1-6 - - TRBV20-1 TGCAGTGATGCCCCGGAAGGGGGGAGAAATGCACCCCTCCACTTT CSDAPEGGRNAPLHF
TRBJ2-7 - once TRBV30 TGTGCCTGGACCCTAGGAAGGACCGCCCACGAGCAGTACTTC CAWTLGRTAHEQYF
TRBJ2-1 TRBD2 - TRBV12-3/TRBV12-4 TGTACCAGCAGCCGACTAGCAGAGTATGAGCAGTTCTTC CTSSRLAEYEQFF
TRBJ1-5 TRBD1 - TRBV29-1 TGCAGCGTTGAGGGACAGACGAATCAGCCCCAGCATTTT CSVEGQTNQPQHF
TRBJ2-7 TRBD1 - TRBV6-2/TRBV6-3 TGTGCCAGTACCCCGACAGGGGGTTGGTACGAGCAGTACTTC CASTPTGGWYEQYF
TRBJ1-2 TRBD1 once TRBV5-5 TGTGCCAGCAGCTCGACCGGGACAGAAAACTATGGTTACGCCTTC CASSSTGTENYGYAF
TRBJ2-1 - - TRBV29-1 TGCAGCGTTGAAGATAGGTCCCTAAGTGAGCAGTTCTTC CSVEDRSLSEQFF
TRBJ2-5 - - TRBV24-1 TGTGAGATCGAGCCGGGGCCCTTCCAAGAGACCCAGTACTTC CEIEPGPFQETQYF
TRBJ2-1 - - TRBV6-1 TGTGCCAACACCTCCGGTGCTGGCAACTTCTCCTACAATGAGCAGTTCTTC CANTSGAGNFSYNEQFF
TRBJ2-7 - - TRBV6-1 TGTGCCAGCAGTGAACGGGCGAGTCCCAAATACGAGCAGTACTTC CASSERASPKYEQYF